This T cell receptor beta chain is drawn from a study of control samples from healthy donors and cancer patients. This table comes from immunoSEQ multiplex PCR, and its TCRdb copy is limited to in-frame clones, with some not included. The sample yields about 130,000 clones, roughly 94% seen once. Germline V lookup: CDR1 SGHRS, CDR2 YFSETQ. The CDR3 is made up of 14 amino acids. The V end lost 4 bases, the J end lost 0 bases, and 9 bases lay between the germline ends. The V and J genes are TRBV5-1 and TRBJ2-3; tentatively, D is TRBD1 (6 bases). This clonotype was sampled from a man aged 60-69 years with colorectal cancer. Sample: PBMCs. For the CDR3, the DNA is TGCGCCAGCAGCACCGGACAGAGCACAGATACGCAGTATTTT. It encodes CASSTGQSTDTQYF. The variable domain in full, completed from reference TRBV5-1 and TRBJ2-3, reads KAGVTQTPRYLIKTRGQQVTLSCSPISGHRSVSWYQQTPGQGLQFLFEYFSETQRNKGNFPGRFSGRQFSNSRSEMNVSTLELGDSALYLCASSTGQSTDTQYFGPGTRLTVL.